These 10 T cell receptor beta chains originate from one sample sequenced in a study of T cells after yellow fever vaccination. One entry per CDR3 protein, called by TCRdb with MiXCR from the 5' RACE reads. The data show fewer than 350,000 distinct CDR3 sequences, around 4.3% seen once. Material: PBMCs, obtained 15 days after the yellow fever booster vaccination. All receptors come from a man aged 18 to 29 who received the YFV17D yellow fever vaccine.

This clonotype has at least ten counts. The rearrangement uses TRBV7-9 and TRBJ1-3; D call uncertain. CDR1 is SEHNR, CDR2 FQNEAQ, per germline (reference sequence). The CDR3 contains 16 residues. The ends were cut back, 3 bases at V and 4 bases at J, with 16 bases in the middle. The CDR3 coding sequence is TGTGCCAGCAGCTTTAATAGAGCAGCTGCAGGAAACACCATATATTTT. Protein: CASSFNRAAAGNTIYF.

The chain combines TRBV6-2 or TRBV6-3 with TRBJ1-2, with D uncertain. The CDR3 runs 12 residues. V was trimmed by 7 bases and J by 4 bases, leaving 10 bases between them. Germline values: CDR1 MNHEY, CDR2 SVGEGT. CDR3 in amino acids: CASTGLGYGYTF. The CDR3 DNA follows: TGTGCCAGCACCGGGCTCGGCTATGGCTACACCTTC.

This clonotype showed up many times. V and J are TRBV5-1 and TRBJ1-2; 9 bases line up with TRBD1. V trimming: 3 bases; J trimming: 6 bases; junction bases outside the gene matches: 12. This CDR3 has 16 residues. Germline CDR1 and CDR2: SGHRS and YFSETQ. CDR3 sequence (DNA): TGCGCCAGCAGCTCAGGTGGCGGACAGGGGATGGATGGCTACACCTTC. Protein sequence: CASSSGGGQGMDGYTF.

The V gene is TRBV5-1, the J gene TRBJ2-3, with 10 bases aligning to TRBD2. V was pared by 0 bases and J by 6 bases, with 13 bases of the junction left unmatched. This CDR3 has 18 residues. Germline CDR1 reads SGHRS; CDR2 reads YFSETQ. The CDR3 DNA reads TGCGCCAGCAGCTTGGAGGGGGCTAGCGGGGGCGCTACGGATACGCAGTATTTT. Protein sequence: CASSLEGASGGATDTQYF.

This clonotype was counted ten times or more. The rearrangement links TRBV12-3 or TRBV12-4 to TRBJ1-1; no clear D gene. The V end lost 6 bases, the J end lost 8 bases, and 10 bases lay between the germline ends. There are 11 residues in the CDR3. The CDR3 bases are TGTGCCAGCAGGTTACACGAAGAAGCTTTCTTT. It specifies CASRLHEEAFF.

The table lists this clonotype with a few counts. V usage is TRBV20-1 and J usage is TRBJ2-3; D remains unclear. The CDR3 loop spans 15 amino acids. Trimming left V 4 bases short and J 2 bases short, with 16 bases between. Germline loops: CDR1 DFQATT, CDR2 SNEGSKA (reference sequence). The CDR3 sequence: CSAMPPDQTTDTQYF. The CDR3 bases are TGCAGTGCTATGCCCCCAGACCAAACCACAGATACGCAGTATTTT.

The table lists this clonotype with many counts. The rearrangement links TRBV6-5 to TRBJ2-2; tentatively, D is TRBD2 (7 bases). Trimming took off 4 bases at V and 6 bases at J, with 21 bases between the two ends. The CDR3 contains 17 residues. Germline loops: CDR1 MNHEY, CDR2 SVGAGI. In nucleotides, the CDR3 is TGTGCCAGCAGTTCCGCGGGGGCCCGTCGCGACGCCGGGGAGCTGTTTTTT. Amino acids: CASSSAGARRDAGELFF.

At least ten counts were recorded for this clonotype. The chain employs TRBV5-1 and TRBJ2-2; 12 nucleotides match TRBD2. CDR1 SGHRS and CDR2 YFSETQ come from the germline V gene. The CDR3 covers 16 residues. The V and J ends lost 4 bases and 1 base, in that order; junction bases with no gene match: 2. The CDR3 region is CASSGGLAGNTGELFF. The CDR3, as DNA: TGCGCCAGCAGCGGGGGACTAGCGGGGAACACCGGGGAGCTGTTTTTT.

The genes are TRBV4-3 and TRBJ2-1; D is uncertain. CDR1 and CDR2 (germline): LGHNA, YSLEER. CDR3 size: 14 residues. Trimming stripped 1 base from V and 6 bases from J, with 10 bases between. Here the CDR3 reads CASSQVITANEQFF. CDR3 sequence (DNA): TGCGCCAGCAGCCAAGTCATCACCGCCAATGAGCAGTTCTTC.

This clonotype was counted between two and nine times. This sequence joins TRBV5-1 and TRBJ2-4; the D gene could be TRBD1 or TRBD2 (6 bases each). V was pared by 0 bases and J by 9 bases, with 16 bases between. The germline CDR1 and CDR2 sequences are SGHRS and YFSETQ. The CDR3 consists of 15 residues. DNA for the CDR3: TGCGCCAGCAGCTTGGCGGGGGACACCCAAATCATTCAGTACTTC. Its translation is CASSLAGDTQIIQYF.